The TCR beta chain described here comes from a study of molecular identifiers for immune sequencing clone quantification. Notes on the study in general: Clones exceeding 20 RNA copies carried over 99% of effector molecules but under 1% of naive-cell molecules.

Preparation methods for the bulk TCR libraries were those previously described, with listed TCR primers. MiXCR, run by TCRdb on the PCR reads, gives a single entry per CDR3 protein. Here the sample spans approximately 550,000 distinct CDR3 sequences, around 23% being singletons. Each library that profiled naive CD8 cells came from approximately 20,000 to 1,000,000 sorted cells with 10%, 30% or 50% RNA. The authors sorted naive CD8 T cells as CD8+CD4-CCR7+CD45RA+. The CDR3 covers 14 residues. V was pared by 6 bases and J by 1 base, with 6 bases of the junction left unmatched. The germline V gene has CDR1 SNHLY and CDR2 FYNNEI. Details on this clonotype: The antigen is undetermined.

V gene TRBV2 combines with J gene TRBJ2-7; TRBD1 matches 7 bases. This clonotype was sampled from a human donor in good health. Some libraries in this study had Jurkat cell RNA spiked in. Sequenced input: naive CD8+ T cells from blood, with Jurkat cell RNA spiked in. The subset here: FACS-sorted CD8+CD4-CCR7+CD45RA+ naive T cells. CDR3 loop: CASRTQGESYEQYF. The CDR3 coding sequence is TGTGCCAGCAGAACTCAGGGGGAATCCTACGAGCAGTACTTC.